Listed here are 21 T cell receptor beta chains from one sample, sequenced in a study of regulatory T cells in long-lasting Graves disease. CDR3-region Arm-PCR and iRepertoire HTBI primers produced the TCR beta libraries. In TCRdb, the multiplex PCR reads were re-called with MiXCR into one record per CDR3 protein. The sample records 430,000 or so distinct CDR3 sequences, roughly a fifth being singletons. Specified time point: persistent/refractory GD, antithyroid drugs over 5 years with positive TRAb. PBMCs provided the RNA from which the TCR library was made. The sequencing used peripheral blood mononuclear cells (PBMCs), collected when the disease was refractory, from a patient treated with antithyroid drugs. All receptors derive from a female donor with Graves disease.

This clonotype showed up many times. The chain combines TRBV3-1 with TRBJ1-1; no reliable D call. Germline lookup yields CDR1 LGHDT and CDR2 YNNKEL (reference sequence). The CDR3 is 16 residues long. Between the trimmed V and J ends, which lost 1 base and 0 bases, there was a span of 12 bases. CDR3 nucleotide sequence: TGTGCCAGCAGCCAAGGACTGGTGGGGATGAACACTGAAGCTTTCTTT. It yields the protein CASSQGLVGMNTEAFF.

In this sample, this clonotype turned up many times. The chain combines TRBV27 with TRBJ2-2; maybe TRBD1 (5 bases). CDR1 MNHEY and CDR2 SMNVEV come from the germline V gene (reference sequence). The V end was cut by 6 bases, the J end by 3 bases, with 8 bases between. The CDR3 has 13 amino acids. The CDR3 DNA is TGTGCCAGCAGCGTAGGGGACACCGGGGAGCTGTTTTTT. Protein product: CASSVGDTGELFF.

The chain carries TRBV9 and TRBJ1-1, with D uncertain. Germline lookup yields CDR1 SGDLS and CDR2 YYNGEE. The V and J ends lost 0 bases and 1 base respectively, with 10 bases between them. There are 15 residues in the CDR3. The CDR3 DNA reads as TGTGCCAGCAGCGTAGAGATGGGAGGGAACACTGAAGCTTTCTTT. Its translation is CASSVEMGGNTEAFF.

This clonotype was detected a few times. The chain combines TRBV10-1 with TRBJ2-1; TRBD2 agrees at 10 bases. V lost 5 bases, J lost 8 bases, and 6 bases stayed unmatched. Germline loops: CDR1 WNHNN, CDR2 SYGVQD (reference sequence). The length of the CDR3 is 14 residues. The CDR3 reads CASSFSGRSDEQFF. The DNA of the CDR3 is TGCGCCAGCAGTTTTAGCGGGAGGTCGGATGAGCAGTTCTTC.

The J gene is TRBJ1-4, the V gene TRBV12-3 or TRBV12-4; TRBD1 might be the D (5 bases). Trimming cost V 5 bases and J 8 bases, with 21 bases left between them. The CDR3 is 16 residues long. CDR3 nucleotides: TGTGCCAGCAGTCCGGGGGGGGAAGGAGTATACGAAAAACTGTTTTTT. This translates into CASSPGGEGVYEKLFF.

The CDR3 region has the DNA TGTGCCAGTAGTATTCAAGGATCAGAGACCCAGTACTTC. It encodes CASSIQGSETQYF. The chain is built from TRBV19 and TRBJ2-5; no clear D gene. This CDR3 spans 13 amino acids. With 3 bases removed from V and 4 bases from J, the gap between germline ends came to 9 bases. The germline CDR1 and CDR2 sequences are LNHDA and SQIVND (reference sequence).

This clonotype has just a few counts. The chain uses TRBV3-1 and TRBJ2-5; 9 nucleotides match TRBD1. V shed 0 bases, J shed 4 bases, and the junction held 3 bases outside the gene matches. This CDR3 spans 15 amino acids. Germline CDR1 reads LGHDT; CDR2 reads YNNKEL (reference sequence). DNA for the CDR3: TGTGCCAGCAGCCAAGAATACAGGGGGCGAGAGACCCAGTACTTC. It specifies CASSQEYRGRETQYF.

This clonotype appeared many times. The chain has TRBV5-1 and TRBJ2-7; 13 bases align to TRBD2. Germline V gene lookup returns CDR1 SGHRS and CDR2 YFSETQ. J gave up 3 bases and V 9 bases, and 21 bases lay outside the gene matches. The CDR3 covers 19 residues. CDR3 nucleotide sequence: TGCGCCACCAAAAATGTACTAGCGGGAGGGAAGGAGGTAGTCTACGAGCAGTACTTC. It codes for CATKNVLAGGKEVVYEQYF.

This clonotype has ten or more counts. The J gene is TRBJ1-1, the V gene TRBV6-1; 9 nucleotides align to TRBD1. The CDR3 loop spans 17 amino acids. Germline V CDR1 and CDR2: MNHNS, SASEGT. Trimming cost V 5 bases and J 0 bases; bases outside gene matches: 10. The CDR3, as DNA: TGTGCCAGCAGTCCGCGGGGACAGGGTAGGATGAACACTGAAGCTTTCTTT. Translation gives CASSPRGQGRMNTEAFF.

This clonotype occurred once. This could be a read error, since a much larger clone is one nucleotide away. The J gene is TRBJ2-5, the V gene TRBV4-2, with TRBD2 matching 15 bases. The length of the CDR3 is 17 residues. Germline V gene lookup returns CDR1 LGHNA and CDR2 YNFKEQ. CDR3 coding DNA: TGTGCCAGCAGCCAAAAGGGACTAGCGGGAGGCCAAGAGGCCCAGTACTTC. It is translated as CASSQKGLAGGQEAQYF.

This chain uses TRBV7-3 with TRBJ1-3; D unresolved. V was cut by 5 bases and J by 9 bases, with 14 bases left in between. Germline loops: CDR1 SGHTA, CDR2 FQGTGA. This CDR3 comprises 13 residues. The chain's CDR3 is CASSPTARSTIYF. Written as DNA, the CDR3 is TGTGCCAGCAGCCCAACTGCGAGGAGCACCATATATTTT.

The chain uses TRBV6-1 and TRBJ1-2, with a tentative D call TRBD1 (5 bases). The V gene lost 3 bases and the J gene lost 8 bases, with 16 bases spanning the gap. CDR1 is MNHNS, CDR2 SASEGT, per germline. The CDR3 is made up of 14 amino acids. CDR3 coding DNA: TGTGCCAGCAGTGACTCCAGGGTTACAAGAGGCTACACCTTC. Its translation: CASSDSRVTRGYTF.

At least ten counts were recorded for this clonotype. The chain recombines TRBV7-9 with TRBJ2-7; D possibly corresponds to TRBD2 (6 bases). The ends were cut back, 1 base at V and 3 bases at J, with 10 bases in the middle. Germline loops: CDR1 SEHNR, CDR2 FQNEAQ (reference sequence). The CDR3 sequence is 14 residues long. The chain's CDR3 is CASSLVGSGYEQYF. CDR3 DNA: TGTGCCAGCAGCTTAGTCGGTAGCGGCTACGAGCAGTACTTC.

This clonotype was seen at least ten times. The CDR3 DNA sequence: TGTGCCAGCAGCCAAGCGAGGACAGGGGGCACTGAAGCTTTCTTT. As protein: CASSQARTGGTEAFF. The chain has TRBV3-1 and TRBJ1-1; TRBD1 aligns across 10 bases. Germline values: CDR1 LGHDT, CDR2 YNNKEL (reference sequence). The V and J ends lost 1 base and 4 bases, in that order; junction bases with no gene match: 3. The CDR3 runs 15 residues.

This clonotype was seen ten or more times. J is TRBJ1-5 and V is TRBV29-1; 7 positions match TRBD1. The CDR3 totals 14 residues. CDR1 is SQVTM and CDR2 is ANQGSEA in the germline V gene. The ends lost 4 bases at V and 0 bases at J; junction bases unmatched: 3. CDR3 nucleotide sequence: TGCAGCGTTGTGACAGGGTCTAGCAATCAGCCCCAGCATTTT. Its protein is CSVVTGSSNQPQHF.

This clonotype was counted ten times or more. The gene calls are TRBV5-1 and TRBJ2-7, with a weak D call TRBD2 (6 bases). The V gene's germline CDR1 is SGHRS and CDR2 YFSETQ. Trimming shortened V by 1 base and J by 1 base, and 9 bases separated the two germline ends. The CDR3 consists of 14 residues. The DNA for the CDR3 is TGCGCCAGCAGCTTGTACGGGAGATCCTACGAGCAGTACTTC. This sequence encodes CASSLYGRSYEQYF.

This clonotype was counted between two and nine times. This chain uses TRBV24-1 with TRBJ1-2, with 8 bases matching TRBD1. The germline gives CDR1 KGHDR, CDR2 SFDVKD. CDR3 length: 12 amino acids. After removal of 5 bases from V and 5 bases from J, the junction contained 0 bases not matched to a gene. CDR3 sequence: CATSGTGYGYTF. CDR3 in DNA: TGTGCCACCAGTGGGACAGGGTATGGCTACACCTTC.

This clonotype appeared a few times. The chain is built from TRBV6-1 and TRBJ1-4; tentative D call: TRBD1 (6 bases). V was clipped by 3 bases and J by 8 bases, with 16 bases between them. Germline V gives CDR1 MNHNS, CDR2 SASEGT. The CDR3 contains 15 residues. CDR3 amino acids: CASSDRRGANEKLFF. In DNA, the CDR3 is TGTGCCAGCAGTGATAGAAGGGGGGCCAACGAAAAACTGTTTTTT.

This rearrangement joins TRBV20-1 to TRBJ2-7, with unresolved D. V was shortened by 5 bases and J by 4 bases, with 6 bases between the two germline ends. Germline V gene sequence: CDR1 DFQATT, CDR2 SNEGSKA (reference sequence). The CDR3 runs 10 residues. The DNA of the CDR3 is TGCAGTGCTCAAGGGTACGAGCAGTACTTC. Its translation is CSAQGYEQYF.

In this sample, this clonotype turned up many times. J is TRBJ2-7 and V is TRBV10-3, with D possibly TRBD1 on 6 matching bases. Germline CDR1 reads ENHRY; CDR2 reads SYGVKD. The V end lost 2 bases, the J end lost 7 bases, and 9 bases lay between the germline ends. The CDR3 is made up of 12 amino acids. For the CDR3, the DNA is TGTGCCATCAGTGAGAACAGGGAGGAGCAGTACTTC. Protein product: CAISENREEQYF.

A few counts support this clonotype. The rearrangement uses TRBV7-8 and TRBJ2-2; D not resolved. Germline CDR1 reads SGHVS; CDR2 reads FQNEAQ. The CDR3 length is 15 residues. Trimming stripped 2 bases from V and 2 bases from J, with 9 bases between. CDR3 loop: CASSLLDENTGELFF. DNA for the CDR3: TGTGCCAGCAGCTTATTGGACGAAAACACCGGGGAGCTGTTTTTT. The complete variable domain, with remaining parts taken from reference TRBV7-8 and TRBJ2-2, reads GAGVSQSPRYKVAKRGQDVALRCDPISGHVSLFWYQQALGQGPEFLTYFQNEAQLDKSGLPSDRFFAERPEGSVSTLKIQRTQQEDSAVYLCASSLLDENTGELFFGEGSRLTVL.